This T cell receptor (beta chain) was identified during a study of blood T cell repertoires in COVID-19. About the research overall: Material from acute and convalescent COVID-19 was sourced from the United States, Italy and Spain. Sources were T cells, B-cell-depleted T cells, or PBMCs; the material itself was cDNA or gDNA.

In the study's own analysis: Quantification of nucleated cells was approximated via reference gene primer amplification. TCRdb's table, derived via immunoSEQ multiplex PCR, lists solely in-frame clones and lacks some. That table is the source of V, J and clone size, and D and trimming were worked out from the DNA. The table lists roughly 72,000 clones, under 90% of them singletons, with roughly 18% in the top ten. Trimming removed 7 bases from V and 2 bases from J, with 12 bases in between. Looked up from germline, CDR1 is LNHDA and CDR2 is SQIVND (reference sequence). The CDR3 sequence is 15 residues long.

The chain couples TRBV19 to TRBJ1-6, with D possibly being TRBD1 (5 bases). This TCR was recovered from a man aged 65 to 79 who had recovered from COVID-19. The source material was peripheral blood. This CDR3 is CASTGGATYNSPLHF. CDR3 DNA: TGTGCCAGTACCGGTGGGGCAACCTATAATTCACCCCTCCACTTT.